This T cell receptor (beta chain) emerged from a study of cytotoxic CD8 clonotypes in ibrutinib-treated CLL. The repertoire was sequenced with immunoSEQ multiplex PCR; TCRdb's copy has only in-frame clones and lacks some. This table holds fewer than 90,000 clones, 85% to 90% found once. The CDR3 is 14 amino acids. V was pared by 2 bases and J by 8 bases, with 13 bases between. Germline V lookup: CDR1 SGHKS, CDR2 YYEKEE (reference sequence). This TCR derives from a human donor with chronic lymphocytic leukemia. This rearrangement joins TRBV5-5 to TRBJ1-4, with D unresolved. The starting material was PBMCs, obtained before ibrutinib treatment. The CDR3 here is CASSFLPGGEKLFF. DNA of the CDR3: TGTGCCAGCAGCTTCCTTCCCGGCGGGGAAAAACTGTTTTTT.